This is a list of T cell receptor beta chains from one sample in a study of CD8 T cells in ankylosing spondylitis. TCRdb fed the 5' RACE reads into MiXCR, producing one record per CDR3 protein. The sample lists under 300,000 distinct CDR3 sequences; around 10% were seen once. Sequenced sample: blood, either unsorted or a sorted T cell fraction (not recorded which). All receptors come from a male donor with ankylosing spondylitis or in good health (not recorded which). Each CDR3 is given with its conserved first and last residue. The D gene is left open where the match is weak. Clone sizes are given selectively: once, few, many, or a class where the clone is expanded.

V	D	length	J	size	CDR3	DNA
TRBV6-1	NA	13	TRBJ1-2	many	CASSGTPGYGYTF	TGTGCCAGCAGTGGCACCCCGGGGTATGGCTACACCTTC
TRBV14	NA	14	TRBJ2-3	NA	CTSRKGTPTDTQYF	TGTACCAGCAGGAAAGGGACTCCCACAGATACGCAGTATTTT
TRBV6-1	NA	13	TRBJ1-1	many	CASSEGGWTEAFF	TGTGCCAGCAGTGAGGGGGGGTGGACTGAAGCTTTCTTT
TRBV12-3/TRBV12-4	NA	14	TRBJ2-1	NA	CASREGSNGNEQFF	TGTGCCAGCAGAGAGGGATCGAATGGCAATGAGCAGTTCTTC
TRBV25-1	TRBD1	15	TRBJ2-7	many	CASSEQTGGTYEQYF	TGTGCCAGCAGTGAACAGACAGGGGGTACCTACGAGCAGTACTTC
TRBV9	TRBD1	15	TRBJ2-3	many	CASSGRAGGSDTQYF	TGTGCCAGCAGCGGCCGGGCAGGGGGCTCAGATACGCAGTATTTT
TRBV29-1	NA	15	TRBJ1-1	NA	CSVGWASSSNTEAFF	TGCAGCGTTGGGTGGGCCTCCTCATCAAACACTGAAGCTTTCTTT
TRBV5-1	NA	16	TRBJ2-3	many	CASSLAAGPRTDTQYF	TGCGCCAGCAGCTTGGCCGCGGGACCACGCACAGATACGCAGTATTTT
TRBV28	NA	14	TRBJ2-5	once	CASSLGRIGETQYF	TGTGCCAGCAGTCTCGGGCGGATTGGAGAGACCCAGTACTTC
TRBV7-9	NA	13	TRBJ2-7	NA	CASSHLPKHEQYF	TGTGCCAGCAGCCACCTACCGAAGCACGAGCAGTACTTC
TRBV12-3/TRBV12-4	NA	13	TRBJ1-5	many	CATAASVTQPQHF	TGTGCCACAGCCGCGTCAGTAACACAGCCCCAGCATTTT
TRBV12-3/TRBV12-4	NA	16	TRBJ2-2	many	CASSFRGPPNTGELFF	TGTGCCAGCAGTTTCAGGGGTCCACCCAACACCGGGGAGCTGTTTTTT
TRBV20-1	TRBD1	15	TRBJ2-5	many	CSAFPGQGAGETQYF	TGCAGTGCTTTTCCGGGACAGGGGGCTGGCGAGACCCAGTACTTC
TRBV18	NA	13	TRBJ2-5	few	CASSPFYGETQYF	TGTGCCAGCTCACCATTCTACGGGGAGACCCAGTACTTC
TRBV29-1	NA	13	TRBJ2-3	many	CSVGGVSTDTQYF	TGCAGCGTTGGGGGGGTCTCCACAGATACGCAGTATTTT
TRBV20-1	NA	16	TRBJ2-1	few	CSARVGILADSNEQFF	TGCAGTGCTAGAGTGGGGATACTAGCAGATAGCAATGAGCAGTTCTTC
TRBV5-1	NA	14	TRBJ2-3	NA	CASSLGSGGDTQYF	TGCGCCAGCAGCTTGGGGTCCGGGGGAGATACGCAGTATTTT
TRBV5-1	NA	15	TRBJ2-3	many	CASSLMGRDPDTQYF	TGCGCCAGCAGCTTGATGGGTAGGGACCCAGATACGCAGTATTTT
TRBV7-6	NA	16	TRBJ2-3	NA	CASRPLRGDRTDTQYF	TGTGCCAGCAGACCCCTCAGAGGGGATCGCACAGATACGCAGTATTTT
TRBV24-1	TRBD2	14	TRBJ2-1	many	CATSDAGLEDEQFF	TGTGCCACCAGTGATGCAGGACTAGAAGATGAGCAGTTCTTC
TRBV6-1	NA	16	TRBJ2-6	NA	CASSMWGYSGANVLTF	TGTGCCAGCAGCATGTGGGGGTACTCTGGGGCCAACGTCCTGACTTTC
TRBV5-5	NA	14	TRBJ1-1	NA	CASSLDLKHTEAFF	TGTGCCAGCAGCTTGGACTTAAAACACACTGAAGCTTTCTTT
TRBV20-1	NA	13	TRBJ2-5	many	CSASWGFQETQYF	TGCAGTGCTAGTTGGGGCTTCCAAGAGACCCAGTACTTC
TRBV5-1	NA	12	TRBJ2-3	few	CASRPGGDTQYF	TGCGCCAGCAGGCCCGGGGGTGATACGCAGTATTTT
TRBV5-1	TRBD2	15	TRBJ2-1	many	CASSLEASGGNEQFF	TGCGCCAGCAGCTTGGAGGCTAGCGGGGGGAATGAGCAGTTCTTC
TRBV9	NA	17	TRBJ1-2	many	CASSVGNAGTDLYGYTF	TGTGCCAGCAGCGTGGGTAACGCAGGGACCGACCTTTATGGCTACACCTTC